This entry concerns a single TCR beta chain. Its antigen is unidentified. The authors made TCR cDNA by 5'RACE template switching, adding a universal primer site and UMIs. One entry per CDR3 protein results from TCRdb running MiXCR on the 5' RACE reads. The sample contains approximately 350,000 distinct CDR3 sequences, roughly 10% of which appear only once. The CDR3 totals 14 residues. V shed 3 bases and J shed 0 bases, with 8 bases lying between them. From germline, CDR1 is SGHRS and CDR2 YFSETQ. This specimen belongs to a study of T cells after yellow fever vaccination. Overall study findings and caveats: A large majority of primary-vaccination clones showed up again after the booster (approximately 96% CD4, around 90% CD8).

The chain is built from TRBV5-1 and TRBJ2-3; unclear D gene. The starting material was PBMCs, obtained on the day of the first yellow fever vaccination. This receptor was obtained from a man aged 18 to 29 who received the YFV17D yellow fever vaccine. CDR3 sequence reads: CASSSQTSTDTQYF. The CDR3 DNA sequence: TGCGCCAGCAGCTCCCAGACTAGCACAGATACGCAGTATTTT.